The T cell receptor beta chain under discussion was sequenced for a study of blood T cell repertoires in COVID-19. Looking at the study overall: Sites in the United States, Italy and Spain provided acute and convalescent COVID-19 samples.

In the source study's methods: Cell counts per sample came from amplifying reference gene primers. The data were produced by immunoSEQ multiplex PCR, yet TCRdb's version contains in-frame clones alone and is incomplete. The DNA gave D and trimming, while V, J and clone size come from that table. The sample has roughly 100,000 clones, 82% seen once; the top ten hold 15%. CDR1 is SGHVS and CDR2 is FQNEAQ in the germline V gene. The V gene lost 5 bases and the J gene lost 6 bases, with 18 bases spanning the gap. This CDR3 is built from 15 residues. Sequenced: peripheral blood. The chain links TRBV7-8 to TRBJ2-3; D is perhaps TRBD2 (5 bases). The clonotype comes from a woman of 80 years or more with acute or convalescent COVID-19. CDR3 DNA sequence: TGTGCCAGCAGCCTGGAGGTTATTATCGAGGATACGCAGTATTTT. Translated, it gives CASSLEVIIEDTQYF. Complete variable domain (other parts from reference TRBV7-8 and TRBJ2-3): GAGVSQSPRYKVAKRGQDVALRCDPISGHVSLFWYQQALGQGPEFLTYFQNEAQLDKSGLPSDRFFAERPEGSVSTLKIQRTQQEDSAVYLCASSLEVIIEDTQYFGPGTRLTVL.